This is a list of T cell receptor beta chains from one sample in a study of OX40 agonist ivuxolimab in advanced cancers. Sequencing used immunoSEQ multiplex PCR; TCRdb keeps in-frame clones, though not all of them. The sample lists more than 65,000 clones, over 60% occurring once. The sequencing used CD4+ or CD8+ T cells sorted from blood, collected in a trial of the OX40 agonist ivuxolimab. These receptors were taken from an adult with an advanced solid tumor such as melanoma, head and neck, liver or kidney cancer. The CDR3 runs from the conserved cysteine through the conserved F or W. The order of the fields is clone size, D gene, V gene, J gene, CDR3 protein, CDR3 DNA. A D gene is named only where the DNA matches it firmly. Clone size is not always given. Where it is, it says once, few, many or a class for expanded clones.

abundance: .
d_gene: .
v_gene: TRBV11-2
j_gene: TRBJ2-7
CDR3aa: CASSQGPSYEQYF
CDR3nt: TGTGCCAGCTCTCAGGGGCCCTCCTACGAGCAGTACTTC

abundance: .
d_gene: .
v_gene: TRBV2
j_gene: TRBJ1-1
CDR3aa: CASSVAVNTEAFF
CDR3nt: TGTGCCAGCAGTGTTGCCGTGAACACTGAAGCTTTCTTT

abundance: .
d_gene: .
v_gene: TRBV13
j_gene: TRBJ1-1
CDR3aa: CASSYRRGNAEAFF
CDR3nt: TGTGCCAGCAGCTATAGGCGGGGTAACGCTGAAGCTTTCTTT

abundance: .
d_gene: .
v_gene: TRBV5-5
j_gene: TRBJ1-3
CDR3aa: CASSLGADGNTIYF
CDR3nt: TGTGCCAGCAGCTTAGGGGCAGACGGAAACACCATATATTTT

abundance: .
d_gene: .
v_gene: TRBV6-1
j_gene: TRBJ2-1
CDR3aa: CASRNGGPYNEQFF
CDR3nt: TGTGCCAGCCGCAATGGAGGCCCCTACAATGAGCAGTTCTTC

abundance: once
d_gene: .
v_gene: TRBV10-1
j_gene: TRBJ2-1
CDR3aa: CASMEGNEQFF
CDR3nt: TGCGCCAGCATGGAGGGCAATGAGCAGTTCTTC

abundance: .
d_gene: TRBD2
v_gene: TRBV4-1
j_gene: TRBJ2-1
CDR3aa: CASSQGWGLAGDAYNEQFF
CDR3nt: TGCGCCAGCAGCCAAGGTTGGGGACTAGCGGGGGACGCCTACAATGAGCAGTTCTTC

abundance: .
d_gene: .
v_gene: TRBV18
j_gene: TRBJ1-2
CDR3aa: CASSHGTDYGYTF
CDR3nt: TGTGCCAGCTCACACGGGACTGATTATGGCTACACCTTC

abundance: few
d_gene: .
v_gene: TRBV28
j_gene: TRBJ2-3
CDR3aa: CASSLAAGRTDTQYF
CDR3nt: TGTGCCAGCAGTTTAGCGGCGGGGCGCACAGATACGCAGTATTTT

abundance: .
d_gene: .
v_gene: TRBV7-8
j_gene: TRBJ2-2
CDR3aa: CASSLEAQELFF
CDR3nt: TGTGCCAGCAGCTTAGAGGCACAAGAGCTGTTTTTT

abundance: .
d_gene: TRBD1
v_gene: TRBV4-1
j_gene: TRBJ1-6
CDR3aa: CASSQSPGTDNSPLHF
CDR3nt: TGCGCCAGCAGCCAGTCTCCCGGGACAGATAATTCACCCCTCCACTTT

abundance: .
d_gene: TRBD1
v_gene: TRBV11-2
j_gene: TRBJ1-3
CDR3aa: CASRFGTARGNTIYF
CDR3nt: TGTGCCAGCAGATTTGGGACAGCCCGTGGAAACACCATATATTTT

abundance: .
d_gene: TRBD2
v_gene: TRBV27
j_gene: TRBJ2-5
CDR3aa: CASSLGAGGANQETQYF
CDR3nt: TGTGCCAGCAGTTTAGGTGCGGGGGGCGCCAACCAAGAGACCCAGTACTTC

abundance: .
d_gene: TRBD1
v_gene: TRBV19
j_gene: TRBJ1-1
CDR3aa: CASSITGGRTEAFF
CDR3nt: TGTGCCAGTAGTATTACAGGGGGCCGCACTGAAGCTTTCTTT

abundance: .
d_gene: .
v_gene: TRBV28
j_gene: TRBJ1-5
CDR3aa: CASSLEGRTRQHF
CDR3nt: TGTGCCAGCAGTTTAGAGGGGAGGACCCGGCAGCATTTT

abundance: once
d_gene: .
v_gene: TRBV28
j_gene: TRBJ2-7
CDR3aa: CASSFGGLYEQYF
CDR3nt: TGTGCCAGCAGTTTTGGGGGGCTCTACGAGCAGTACTTC

abundance: .
d_gene: .
v_gene: TRBV10-3
j_gene: TRBJ2-7
CDR3aa: CAISETSVAQYF
CDR3nt: TGTGCCATCAGTGAGACCAGCGTGGCGCAGTACTTC

abundance: .
d_gene: .
v_gene: TRBV6-1
j_gene: TRBJ1-2
CDR3aa: CASSAFGQAFNYGYTF
CDR3nt: TGTGCCAGCAGTGCATTCGGCCAGGCCTTTAACTATGGCTACACCTTC

abundance: .
d_gene: TRBD2
v_gene: TRBV5-1
j_gene: TRBJ2-7
CDR3aa: CASSLAVAGDGEQYF
CDR3nt: TGCGCCAGCAGCTTGGCGGTAGCGGGAGATGGCGAGCAGTACTTC

abundance: once
d_gene: TRBD1
v_gene: TRBV30
j_gene: TRBJ1-6
CDR3aa: CAWNRQGAHNSPLHF
CDR3nt: TGTGCCTGGAACCGACAGGGGGCACATAATTCACCCCTCCACTTT

abundance: few
d_gene: TRBD1
v_gene: TRBV5-5
j_gene: TRBJ2-7
CDR3aa: CASSLQGAYEQYF
CDR3nt: TGTGCCAGCAGCTTACAGGGGGCATACGAGCAGTACTTC

abundance: .
d_gene: TRBD2
v_gene: TRBV7-9
j_gene: TRBJ2-1
CDR3aa: CASSSTPAGVGNEQFF
CDR3nt: TGTGCCAGCAGCTCCACCCCAGCGGGAGTGGGCAATGAGCAGTTCTTC

abundance: once
d_gene: .
v_gene: TRBV5-4
j_gene: TRBJ2-2
CDR3aa: CASSLGQAGAGELFF
CDR3nt: TGTGCCAGCAGCTTGGGGCAGGCTGGGGCCGGGGAGCTGTTTTTT

abundance: .
d_gene: TRBD1
v_gene: TRBV14
j_gene: TRBJ2-2
CDR3aa: CASSLQGTGLRLTGELFF
CDR3nt: TGTGCCAGCAGCCTCCAGGGGACAGGGCTACGTCTAACCGGGGAGCTGTTTTTT

abundance: .
d_gene: .
v_gene: TRBV11-2
j_gene: TRBJ2-7
CDR3aa: CASSLPPVYEQYF
CDR3nt: TGTGCCAGCAGCTTACCTCCGGTCTACGAGCAGTACTTC

abundance: .
d_gene: .
v_gene: TRBV28
j_gene: TRBJ1-5
CDR3aa: CASTGQYSNQPQHF
CDR3nt: TGTGCCAGCACCGGACAGTATAGCAATCAGCCCCAGCATTTT